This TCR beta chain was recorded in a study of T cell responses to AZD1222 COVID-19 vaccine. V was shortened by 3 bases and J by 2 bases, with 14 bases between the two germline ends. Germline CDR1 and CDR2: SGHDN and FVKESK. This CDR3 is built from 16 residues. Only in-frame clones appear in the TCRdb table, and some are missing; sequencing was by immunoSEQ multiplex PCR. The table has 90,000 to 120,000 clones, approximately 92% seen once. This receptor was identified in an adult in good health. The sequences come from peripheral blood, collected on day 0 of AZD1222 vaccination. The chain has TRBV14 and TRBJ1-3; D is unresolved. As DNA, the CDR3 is TGTGCCAGCAGCCATCTCACGAATATCGCTGGAAACACCATATATTTT. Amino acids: CASSHLTNIAGNTIYF.